The present T cell receptor beta chain was sequenced within a study of CD8 T cells in ankylosing spondylitis. There are many counts of this clonotype. Its specificity is unknown. Libraries of TCR beta came from quantitative 5'-RACE with molecular barcodes. TCRdb re-analysed the 5' RACE reads in MiXCR, keeping a single row per CDR3 protein. The sample yields about 540,000 distinct CDR3 sequences, 10% to 15% seen once. Points from the study as a whole: Ankylosing spondylitis blood seemed to carry a telltale TCR beta motif made of several highly homologous variants. Clones tied to disease were said to be significantly enriched in matched ankylosing spondylitis synovial fluid.

Input material: blood, either unsorted or a sorted T cell fraction (not recorded which). This TCR was sampled from a male donor with ankylosing spondylitis.

CDR3 protein: CASSLAREIYTDTQYF. The CDR3 region has the DNA TGTGCCAGCAGCTTAGCCCGGGAGATATACACAGATACGCAGTATTTT. The V and J genes are TRBV7-6 and TRBJ2-3, with D maybe TRBD2 (6 bases). Germline V CDR1 and CDR2: SGHVS, FNYEAQ. Trimming pared 0 bases from V and 2 bases from J, leaving 12 bases between. The CDR3 is 16 amino acids.